The 26 T cell receptor beta chains below all came from one sample that was sequenced in a study of T cells in Graves' hyperthyroidism and ophthalmopathy. From RNA transcripts, TCR beta CDR3 regions were amplified. Carried out on the TCR CDR3, a first-round RT-PCR used the HTBI primer set. TCRdb ran MiXCR on the multiplex PCR reads and lists one entry per CDR3 protein. Among under 650,000 distinct CDR3 sequences, roughly 16% were seen once, and the ten largest hold over 3.5%. The specimen sequenced was blood. The receptors stem from a woman in her 30s with Graves' hyperthyroidism.

V usage is TRBV9 and J usage is TRBJ2-1, with D hard to call. The CDR3 totals 14 residues. Germline lookup yields CDR1 SGDLS and CDR2 YYNGEE. Trimming cost V 0 bases and J 5 bases, with 9 bases left between them. The CDR3 DNA is TGTGCCAGCAGCGTAGTGCATGGGCACAATGAGCAGTTCTTC. Translation: CASSVVHGHNEQFF.

At least ten counts were recorded for this clonotype. This sequence joins TRBV28 and TRBJ1-1; no firm D call. The V gene lost 6 bases and the J gene lost 3 bases, with 17 bases spanning the gap. Germline-derived CDR1 and CDR2 are MDHEN and SYDVKM. The CDR3 extends over 15 amino acids. Written as DNA, the CDR3 is TGTGCCAGCAGCCCTCTCTACGGGTGGGACACTGAAGCTTTCTTT. Encoded protein: CASSPLYGWDTEAFF.

The gene calls are TRBV6-1 and TRBJ2-3, with TRBD2 identical over 9 bases. The junction had 11 bases not matched to a gene; V was cut back by 0 bases and J by 7 bases. Germline CDR1 and CDR2: MNHNS and SASEGT. This CDR3 has 17 amino acids. CDR3 nucleotide sequence: TGTGCCAGCAGTGAAGCAGGGGCTAGCGGGGTACGTAATACGCAGTATTTT. Encoded protein: CASSEAGASGVRNTQYF.

As concerns this clonotype: One end of the junction varies from germline; a read error may be responsible. The V and J genes are TRBV7-9 and TRBJ2-2; TRBD2 matches at 14 bases. Germline V CDR1 and CDR2: SEHNR, FQNEAQ (reference sequence). The CDR3 has 17 residues. The CDR3 nucleotides are TGTGTCAGCAGTCCGGGACTAGCGGGAGTCAACACCGGGGAGCTGTTTTTT. Its protein is CVSSPGLAGVNTGELFF.

This clonotype has at least ten counts. The chain carries TRBV2 and TRBJ1-2, with D tentatively TRBD1 (5 bases). The length of the CDR3 is 15 residues. In germline, CDR1 is SNHLY, CDR2 FYNNEI. Trimming shortened V by 3 bases and J by 0 bases, and 11 bases separated the two germline ends. This CDR3 is CASSEQGRANYGYTF. The CDR3 bases are TGTGCCAGCAGTGAGCAGGGTAGAGCTAACTATGGCTACACCTTC.

This clonotype was detected many times. This chain joins TRBV7-9 and TRBJ2-7, with TRBD1 matching over 10 bases. The CDR3 consists of 19 residues. From germline, CDR1 is SEHNR and CDR2 FQNEAQ (reference sequence). The ends lost 1 base at V and 2 bases at J; junction bases unmatched: 14. This CDR3 is CASSLVRGRDRGVTYEQYF. For the CDR3, the DNA is TGTGCCAGCAGCTTAGTGCGCGGGCGGGACAGGGGTGTAACCTACGAGCAGTACTTC.

The rearrangement uses TRBV20-1 and TRBJ2-1; D may match TRBD1 or TRBD2 (5 bases each). The germline CDR1 and CDR2 sequences are DFQATT and SNEGSKA (reference sequence). The V end lost 0 bases, the J end lost 6 bases, and 18 bases lay between the germline ends. There are 16 residues in the CDR3. This chain's CDR3 is CSARDNGAININEQFF. DNA of the CDR3: TGCAGTGCTAGAGATAACGGGGCCATAAATATCAATGAGCAGTTCTTC.

Turning to this clonotype: A single base separates this from a much larger clone, so it may be a read error. The chain combines TRBV28 with TRBJ1-1; the D is unclear. The CDR3 covers 13 residues. Germline V gene lookup returns CDR1 MDHEN and CDR2 SYDVKM. V lost 7 bases to trimming and J lost 6 bases, with 15 bases between them. The CDR3 sequence is CASTEPCFAEAFF. DNA for the CDR3: TGTGCCAGCACCGAACCTTGTTTCGCTGAAGCTTTCTTT.

This clonotype was observed a handful of times. This sequence joins TRBV6-1 and TRBJ2-4; D call uncertain. V lost 6 bases and J lost 6, with 9 bases in between. CDR3 length: 12 amino acids. Germline V gene data show CDR1 as MNHNS and CDR2 as SASEGT. CDR3 in DNA: TGTGCCAGCAGGGACGTCAGAAACATTCAGTACTTC. Translation: CASRDVRNIQYF.

This clonotype has ten or more counts. J is TRBJ1-4 and V is TRBV11-2; possible D gene TRBD1, 5 bases. The CDR3 length is 15 residues. Germline-derived CDR1 and CDR2 are SGHAT and FQNNGV. V was trimmed by 4 bases and J by 7 bases, leaving 16 bases between them. The CDR3 DNA reads as TGTGCCAGCAGCTGGGGCCCTAGTGAGGTTGAAAAACTGTTTTTT. It yields the protein CASSWGPSEVEKLFF.

This clonotype was seen many times. This CDR3 reads CASSQDSTFDREETQYF. The CDR3 DNA is TGTGCCAGCAGCCAAGATTCTACTTTCGATAGGGAAGAGACCCAGTACTTC. The V gene is TRBV3-1, the J gene TRBJ2-5; no reliable D call. V was pared by 0 bases and J by 3 bases, with 17 bases between. The CDR3 extends over 17 amino acids. In germline, CDR1 is LGHDT, CDR2 YNNKEL (reference sequence).

This clonotype came up many times. The chain has TRBV2 and TRBJ2-7; 7 bases fit TRBD2. The germline V gene has CDR1 SNHLY and CDR2 FYNNEI. J was trimmed by 6 bases and V by 4 bases; bases with no gene match: 9. The CDR3 contains 14 residues. In DNA, the CDR3 is TGTGCCAGCAGTGGGGATATCGGGGAGGGCGAGCAGTACTTC. Translating it yields CASSGDIGEGEQYF.

The chain carries TRBV7-2 and TRBJ1-6; D not certain. The CDR3 covers 16 residues. The V gene's germline CDR1 is SGHTA and CDR2 FQGNSA. Trimming shortened V by 1 base and J by 1 base, and 8 bases separated the two germline ends. The CDR3 DNA reads as TGTGCCAGCAGCTTAGTTGGCAGGTCCTATAATTCACCCCTCCACTTT. Translation gives CASSLVGRSYNSPLHF.

This clonotype was seen ten or more times. V is TRBV10-2 and J is TRBJ2-7, with D possibly being TRBD1 (6 bases). Trimming shortened V by 2 bases and J by 2 bases, and 13 bases separated the two germline ends. The CDR3 covers 15 residues. CDR1 is WSHSY and CDR2 is SAAADI in the germline V gene. CDR3 DNA: TGCGCCAGCAGTGAGAGGTCAAGGGGGACCTACGAGCAGTACTTC. It encodes CASSERSRGTYEQYF.

This clonotype was seen more than once but under ten times. The J gene is TRBJ1-1, the V gene TRBV6-1; TRBD1 matches 7 bases. CDR1 is MNHNS, CDR2 SASEGT, per germline. The CDR3 is 16 amino acids. The V segment lost 6 bases and the J segment 3 bases; nucleotides outside the gene matches: 13. The CDR3 region is CASRRQGRGLDTEAFF. CDR3 DNA: TGTGCCAGCAGGCGACAGGGCCGGGGGTTAGACACTGAAGCTTTCTTT.

There are many counts of this clonotype. This chain uses TRBV11-3 with TRBJ2-5, with TRBD1 matching over 10 bases. Germline CDR1 reads SGHNT; CDR2 reads YENEEA. The CDR3 runs 15 residues. Unmatched junction bases numbered 6, after V lost 4 bases and J lost 4 bases. CDR3 residues: CASSSSTGGIETQYF. The CDR3 nucleotides are TGTGCCAGCAGCTCCTCGACAGGGGGCATAGAGACCCAGTACTTC.

The CDR3 spells CASSLDLGEKLFF. CDR3 coding DNA: TGTGCCAGCAGTTTAGATTTGGGTGAAAAACTGTTTTTT. The V gene is TRBV27, the J gene TRBJ1-4, with unresolved D. Germline V gene sequence: CDR1 MNHEY, CDR2 SMNVEV (reference sequence). This CDR3 has 13 residues. Trimming left V 2 bases short and J 7 bases short, with 8 bases between.

J is TRBJ2-5 and V is TRBV24-1, with D perhaps matching TRBD1 or TRBD2 (5 bases each). This CDR3 spans 13 amino acids. V lost 3 bases and J lost 4, with 8 bases in between. Germline loops: CDR1 KGHDR, CDR2 SFDVKD. The CDR3 nucleotides are TGTGCCACCAGTGATCCGGGGCGAGAGACCCAGTACTTC. The encoded protein is CATSDPGRETQYF.

This clonotype was seen a few times. This chain joins TRBV7-9 and TRBJ1-1, with D unresolved. With 6 bases removed from V and 0 bases from J, the gap between germline ends came to 14 bases. CDR1 is SEHNR and CDR2 is FQNEAQ in the germline V gene (reference sequence). This CDR3 region has 15 residues. The CDR3 sequence: CASSVPADLNTEAFF. The CDR3 nucleotides are TGTGCCAGCAGTGTCCCGGCGGACCTGAACACTGAAGCTTTCTTT.

This chain connects TRBV13 to TRBJ1-6; D uncertain. CDR1 PRHDT and CDR2 FYEKMQ come from the germline V gene (reference sequence). The germline V and J ends were trimmed by 6 bases and 3 bases, with 12 bases remaining between them. The CDR3 is 15 residues long. The CDR3 reads CASRESRNYNSPLHF. For the CDR3, the DNA is TGTGCCAGCAGGGAGAGCAGAAACTATAATTCACCCCTCCACTTT.

This clonotype was observed at least ten times. CDR3: CSARKGQGYTEAFF. The CDR3 nucleotides read TGCAGTGCTAGAAAGGGACAGGGGTACACTGAAGCTTTCTTT. J is TRBJ1-1 and V is TRBV20-1, with 10 bases that match TRBD1. V was pared by 2 bases and J by 3 bases, with 3 bases of the junction left unmatched. This CDR3 has 14 amino acids. Germline V CDR1 and CDR2: DFQATT, SNEGSKA (reference sequence).

This clonotype was picked up many times. V and J are TRBV2 and TRBJ1-2; D unclear. Germline CDR1 and CDR2: SNHLY and FYNNEI. Trimming removed 6 bases from V and 2 bases from J, with 10 bases in between. The CDR3 extends over 13 amino acids. This chain's CDR3 is CASRTQGNYGYTF. As DNA, the CDR3 is TGTGCCAGCAGGACACAAGGAAACTATGGCTACACCTTC. Full variable domain (remainder filled in from reference TRBV2 and TRBJ1-2): EPEVTQTPSHQVTQMGQEVILRCVPISNHLYFYWYRQILGQKVEFLVSFYNNEISEKSEIFDDQFSVERPDGSNFTLKIRSTKLEDSAMYFCASRTQGNYGYTFGSGTRLTVV.

There are many counts of this clonotype. The gene calls are TRBV27 and TRBJ1-1; D gene uncertain. The CDR3 spans 13 residues. Trimming left V 7 bases short and J 6 bases short, with 15 bases between. The germline gives CDR1 MNHEY, CDR2 SMNVEV (reference sequence). The CDR3 loop reads CASTSSGAPEAFF. In nucleotides, the CDR3 is TGTGCCAGCACCTCCTCCGGCGCCCCTGAAGCTTTCTTT.

This clonotype was detected ten times or more. The chain has TRBV28 and TRBJ2-1; D unclear. The CDR3 is made up of 16 amino acids. CDR1 and CDR2 (germline): MDHEN, SYDVKM. The ends were cut back, 6 bases at V and 8 bases at J, with 23 bases in the middle. The CDR3 sequence: CASSKPGGGGRYEQFF. The CDR3 region has the DNA TGTGCCAGCAGCAAACCAGGTGGTGGCGGTAGGTATGAGCAGTTCTTC.

This clonotype was counted at least ten times. The CDR3 loop reads CASSFNGDGEQYF. CDR3 DNA: TGTGCCAGCAGCTTCAATGGGGATGGCGAGCAGTACTTC. The chain links TRBV7-2 to TRBJ2-7; D call uncertain. The CDR3 has 13 residues. Germline CDR1 reads SGHTA; CDR2 reads FQGNSA. V shed 3 bases and J shed 6 bases, with 12 bases lying between them.

This chain joins TRBV2 and TRBJ2-7; no clear D. This CDR3 region has 11 residues. With 6 bases removed from V and 8 bases from J, the gap between germline ends came to 11 bases. In germline, CDR1 is SNHLY, CDR2 FYNNEI. This CDR3 is CASSYRDKQYF. The CDR3, as DNA: TGTGCCAGCAGCTACCGAGACAAGCAGTACTTC.